The 12 T cell receptor beta chains presented below share a single source sample, sequenced in a study of cytomegalovirus exposure and HLA in healthy donors listed by TCRdb under 2017. The method behind the library was the immunoSEQ multiplex PCR assay. For the multiplex PCR, a mixture combining 60 forward primers for TCR Vbeta segments and 13 reverse primers for TCR Jbeta segments was used. This is the immuneACCESS table as TCRdb keeps it, with only in-frame sequences that have V and J called. A part of the clones is gone; compared with another copy, unresolved V genes explain less than half, and the rest is unexplained. This sample gives approximately 200,000 clones in total; nearly 80% of them show up just once. The ten largest account for about 5.6% of the sample. Sequences were obtained from PBMCs. These receptor sequences come from a woman in her twenties or thirties in good health and CMV-seropositive.

This clone was seen more than once but under ten times. The rearrangement joins TRBV28 to TRBJ1-2, with unresolved D. V lost 4 bases to trimming and J lost 0 bases, with 18 bases between them. Germline V lookup: CDR1 MDHEN, CDR2 SYDVKM. The CDR3 sequence is 17 residues long. The CDR3 coding sequence is TGTGCCAGCAGTTCCCCCACGGGGTGGCCACCTAACTATGGCTACACCTTC. As protein: CASSSPTGWPPNYGYTF.

This clone turned up a few times. The rearrangement uses TRBV11-2 and TRBJ1-1; D not resolved. The ends were cut back, 0 bases at V and 1 base at J, with 6 bases in the middle. CDR1 and CDR2 from the germline V gene are SGHAT and FQNNGV. The CDR3 consists of 14 residues. The CDR3 bases are TGTGCCAGCAGCTTAGAATCCGGGAACACTGAAGCTTTCTTT. The encoded protein is CASSLESGNTEAFF.

V and J are TRBV5-4 and TRBJ1-1, with 9 bases aligning to TRBD1. After removal of 4 bases from V and 11 bases from J, the junction contained 12 bases not matched to a gene. Looked up from germline, CDR1 is SGHNT and CDR2 is YYREEE (reference sequence). The length of the CDR3 is 14 residues. The CDR3 sequence: CASSASRDRDRAFF. The CDR3 nucleotides read TGTGCCAGCAGCGCTTCCCGGGACAGGGATCGGGCTTTCTTT. The full variable domain, its missing parts supplied by reference TRBV5-4 and TRBJ1-1, is ETGVTQSPTHLIKTRGQQVTLRCSSQSGHNTVSWYQQALGQGPQFIFQYYREEENGRGNFPPRFSGLQFPNYSSELNVNALELDDSALYLCASSASRDRDRAFFGQGTRLTVV.

CDR3 nucleotide sequence: TGTGCCAGCAGCTTAACAAGGGGCCGGGAGCAGTTCTTC. Protein product: CASSLTRGREQFF. The chain is built from TRBV7-8 and TRBJ2-1, with D maybe TRBD1 (5 bases). Looked up from germline, CDR1 is SGHVS and CDR2 is FQNEAQ. V lost 2 bases, J lost 10 bases, and 12 bases lay in between. The CDR3 is made up of 13 amino acids.

The chain employs TRBV28 and TRBJ2-1; 13 bases are a match to TRBD2. CDR1 and CDR2 (germline): MDHEN, SYDVKM. V shed 6 bases and J 4 bases; nucleotides not matched to a gene: 12. The CDR3 runs 18 residues. CDR3 DNA sequence: TGTGCCAGCAGCCTACTAGCGGGAGGGCCCCTTGCTTACAATGAGCAGTTCTTC. Protein sequence: CASSLLAGGPLAYNEQFF.

J is TRBJ1-2 and V is TRBV7-2, with D maybe TRBD1 (6 bases). Between the trimmed V and J ends, which lost 5 bases and 8 bases, there was a span of 9 bases. The CDR3 contains 11 residues. The germline gives CDR1 SGHTA, CDR2 FQGNSA. The DNA for the CDR3 is TGTGCCAGCAGCCCAAGGGGGGGCTACACCTTC. This gives the protein CASSPRGGYTF.

The chain recombines TRBV7-3 with TRBJ1-1; the D is unclear. Germline loops: CDR1 SGHTA, CDR2 FQGTGA. V gave up 0 bases and J gave up 0 bases, with 11 bases separating them. CDR3 length: 16 amino acids. The CDR3 is CASSLTPGRVNTEAFF. CDR3 bases: TGTGCCAGCAGCTTAACGCCGGGAAGAGTGAACACTGAAGCTTTCTTT.

This rearrangement joins TRBV10-1 to TRBJ2-1, with 8 bases fitting TRBD2. V dropped 5 bases and J dropped 5; count of bases not matched to a gene: 8. CDR1 WNHNN and CDR2 SYGVQD come from the germline V gene (reference sequence). The CDR3 has 15 amino acids. The CDR3 reads CASSIGGAGDNEQFF. DNA of the CDR3: TGCGCCAGCAGTATCGGGGGGGCCGGGGACAATGAGCAGTTCTTC.

V gene TRBV7-2 combines with J gene TRBJ1-2; no clear D. The CDR3 sequence is 14 residues long. Trimming pared 0 bases from V and 3 bases from J, leaving 8 bases between. The germline V gene has CDR1 SGHTA and CDR2 FQGNSA. The CDR3 region has the DNA TGTGCCAGCAGCTTAGCGCAGGAGGACTATGGCTACACCTTC. Translation gives CASSLAQEDYGYTF. Together with reference TRBV7-2 and TRBJ1-2, the CDR3 gives the full variable domain: GAGVSQSPSNKVTEKGKDVELRCDPISGHTALYWYRQSLGQGLEFLIYFQGNSAPDKSGLPSDRFSAERTGGSVSTLTIQRTQQEDSAVYLCASSLAQEDYGYTFGSGTRLTVV.

This clone was seen only once. The chain uses TRBV18 and TRBJ2-1; the match to TRBD1 covers 11 bases. V dropped 3 bases and J dropped 2; count of bases not matched to a gene: 3. The CDR3 sequence is 16 residues long. Germline values: CDR1 KGHSH, CDR2 LQKENI. The CDR3 loop is CASSPQGQGAYNEQFF. For the CDR3, the DNA is TGTGCCAGCTCACCTCAGGGACAGGGGGCCTACAATGAGCAGTTCTTC. The complete variable domain, with remaining parts taken from reference TRBV18 and TRBJ2-1, reads NAGVMQNPRHLVRRRGQEARLRCSPMKGHSHVYWYRQLPEEGLKFMVYLQKENIIDESGMPKERFSAEFPKEGPSILRIQQVVRGDSAAYFCASSPQGQGAYNEQFFGPGTRLTVL.

Comments on this clone: One end of the junction varies from germline; a read error may be responsible. This chain uses TRBV5-1 with TRBJ1-2, with D unresolved. CDR1 is SGHRS and CDR2 is YFSETQ in the germline V gene. The CDR3 is made up of 14 amino acids. Here the CDR3 reads CASSSLGLDYGYPF. CDR3 bases: TGCGCCAGCAGCTCACTCGGACTAGACTATGGCTACCCCTTC. Based on the CDR3 plus reference TRBV5-1 and TRBJ1-2, the full variable domain is KAGVTQTPRYLIKTRGQQVTLSCSPISGHRSVSWYQQTPGQGLQFLFEYFSETQRNKGNFPGRFSGRQFSNSRSEMNVSTLELGDSALYLCASSSLGLDYGYPFGSGTRLTVV.

This sequence joins TRBV19 and TRBJ2-5; D is possibly TRBD2 (6 bases). The germline V and J ends were trimmed by 6 bases and 4 bases, with 18 bases remaining between them. The CDR3 has 15 residues. Germline loops: CDR1 LNHDA, CDR2 SQIVND (reference sequence). The CDR3 DNA is TGTGCCAGTAGCCCGAGGGACTCCCAAGGAGAGACCCAGTACTTC. Its protein product is CASSPRDSQGETQYF.